The rows below give T cell receptor beta chains drawn from one sample of a study of long-term antiretroviral therapy in people with HIV. Clones were sequenced by immunoSEQ multiplex PCR, and TCRdb holds only the in-frame ones, with some missing. This sample has 20,000 to 30,000 clones, with around 80% found just once. The sample was unsorted PBMCs, taken 1.2 years after starting antiretroviral therapy. The receptors were sampled from a woman aged 40-49 years with HIV. CDR3s include the opening cysteine and the closing phenylalanine or tryptophan. Each record gives: V gene, J gene, D gene, clone size, CDR3 DNA, CDR3 protein. The D gene is left open where the match is weak. Clone sizes are given selectively: once, few, many, or a class where the clone is expanded.

v_call: TRBV7-6
j_call: TRBJ2-7
d_call: TRBD2
clone_size: -
cdr3_nt: TGTGCCAGCAGCTTAGCGGTAGGCGTAGGGACTAGCGGGAGAAGGTTCTCCTACGAGCAGTACTTC
cdr3_aa: CASSLAVGVGTSGRRFSYEQYF

v_call: TRBV6-5
j_call: TRBJ1-1
d_call: -
clone_size: -
cdr3_nt: TGTGCCAGCAGTTACGGATCCGCGGCGGGCACTGAAGCTTTCTTT
cdr3_aa: CASSYGSAAGTEAFF

v_call: TRBV19
j_call: TRBJ2-1
d_call: -
clone_size: -
cdr3_nt: TGTGCCAGTAGTATCAATAGTTATGGTGTACAAGGGGAGCAGTTCTTC
cdr3_aa: CASSINSYGVQGEQFF

v_call: TRBV29-1
j_call: TRBJ1-1
d_call: -
clone_size: -
cdr3_nt: TGCAGCGTTGAAGGAACTTCCAAGAACACTGAAGCTTTCTTT
cdr3_aa: CSVEGTSKNTEAFF

v_call: TRBV29-1
j_call: TRBJ1-1
d_call: -
clone_size: -
cdr3_nt: TGCAGCGTTGGGAACACTGAAGCTTTCTTT
cdr3_aa: CSVGNTEAFF

v_call: TRBV10-3
j_call: TRBJ1-3
d_call: -
clone_size: -
cdr3_nt: TGTGCCATCAGTCACCCCGCCGGTCAGGACACCATATATTTT
cdr3_aa: CAISHPAGQDTIYF

v_call: TRBV5-6
j_call: TRBJ2-2
d_call: -
clone_size: once
cdr3_nt: TGTGCCAGCAGCTTGTCCCCAACCACCGGGGAGCTGTTTTTT
cdr3_aa: CASSLSPTTGELFF

v_call: TRBV27
j_call: TRBJ2-7
d_call: -
clone_size: -
cdr3_nt: TGTGCCAGCAGTTTAGGGCAGGGGACTTACGAGCAGTACTTC
cdr3_aa: CASSLGQGTYEQYF

v_call: TRBV29-1
j_call: TRBJ2-4
d_call: -
clone_size: -
cdr3_nt: TGCAGCGTGGTCATCGGTCTAGCCAAAAACATTCAGTACTTC
cdr3_aa: CSVVIGLAKNIQYF

v_call: TRBV19
j_call: TRBJ2-7
d_call: TRBD2
clone_size: -
cdr3_nt: TGTGCCAGTAGTGCCGGGACTAGCGGTTCCTACGAGCAGTACTTC
cdr3_aa: CASSAGTSGSYEQYF

v_call: TRBV2
j_call: TRBJ1-4
d_call: -
clone_size: -
cdr3_nt: TGTGCCAGCAGTTTCCACCAGGGAAGTAATGAAAAACTGTTTTTT
cdr3_aa: CASSFHQGSNEKLFF

v_call: TRBV11-2
j_call: TRBJ1-6
d_call: TRBD1
clone_size: -
cdr3_nt: TGTGCCAGCAGCTTCCCGGGACAGAATTCACCCCTCCACTTT
cdr3_aa: CASSFPGQNSPLHF

v_call: TRBV5-1
j_call: TRBJ2-3
d_call: TRBD1
clone_size: -
cdr3_nt: TGCGCCAGCAGCGAGACAGGGACGGGCACAGATACGCAGTATTTT
cdr3_aa: CASSETGTGTDTQYF